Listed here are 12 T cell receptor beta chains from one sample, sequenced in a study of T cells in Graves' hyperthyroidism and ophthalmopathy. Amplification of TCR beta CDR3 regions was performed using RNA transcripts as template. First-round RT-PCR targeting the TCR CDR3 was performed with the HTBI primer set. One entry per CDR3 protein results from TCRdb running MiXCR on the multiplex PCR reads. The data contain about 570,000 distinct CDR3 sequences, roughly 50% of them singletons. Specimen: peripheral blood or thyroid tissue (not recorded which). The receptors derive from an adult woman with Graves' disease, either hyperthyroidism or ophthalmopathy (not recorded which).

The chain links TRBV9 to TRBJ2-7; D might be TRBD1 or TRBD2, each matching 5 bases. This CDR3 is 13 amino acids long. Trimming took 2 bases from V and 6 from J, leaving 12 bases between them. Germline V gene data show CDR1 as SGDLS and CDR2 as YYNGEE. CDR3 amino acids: CASSVEVGAEQYF. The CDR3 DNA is TGTGCCAGCAGCGTCGAGGTCGGGGCCGAGCAGTACTTC.

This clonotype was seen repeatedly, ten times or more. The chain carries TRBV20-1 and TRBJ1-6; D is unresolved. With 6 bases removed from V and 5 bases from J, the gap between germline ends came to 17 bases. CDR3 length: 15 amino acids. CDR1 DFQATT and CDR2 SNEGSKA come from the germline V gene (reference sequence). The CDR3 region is CSAVYHSTDNSPLHF. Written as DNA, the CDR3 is TGCAGTGCCGTCTACCACTCAACAGATAATTCACCCCTCCACTTT.

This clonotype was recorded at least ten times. CDR3 region: CATSDVNTEAFF. CDR3 nucleotide sequence: TGTGCCACATCGGATGTGAACACTGAAGCTTTCTTT. The chain recombines TRBV24-1 with TRBJ1-1; D remains ambiguous. The CDR3 covers 12 residues. Trimming pared 10 bases from V and 0 bases from J, leaving 8 bases between. Germline V CDR1 and CDR2: KGHDR, SFDVKD.

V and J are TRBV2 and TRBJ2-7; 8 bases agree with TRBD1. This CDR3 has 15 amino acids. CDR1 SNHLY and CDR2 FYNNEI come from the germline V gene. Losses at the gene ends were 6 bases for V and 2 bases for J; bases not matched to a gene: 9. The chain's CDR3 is CASRGGQGDTYEQYF. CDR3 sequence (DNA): TGTGCCAGCAGGGGCGGACAGGGTGACACCTACGAGCAGTACTTC. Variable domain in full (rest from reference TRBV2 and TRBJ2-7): EPEVTQTPSHQVTQMGQEVILRCVPISNHLYFYWYRQILGQKVEFLVSFYNNEISEKSEIFDDQFSVERPDGSNFTLKIRSTKLEDSAMYFCASRGGQGDTYEQYFGPGTRLTVT.

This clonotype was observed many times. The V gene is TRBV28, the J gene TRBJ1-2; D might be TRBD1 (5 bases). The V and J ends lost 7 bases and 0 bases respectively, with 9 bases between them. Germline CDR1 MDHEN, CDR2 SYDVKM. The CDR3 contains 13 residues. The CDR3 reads CASKTDPNYGYTF. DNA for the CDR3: TGTGCCAGCAAGACAGACCCTAACTATGGCTACACCTTC.

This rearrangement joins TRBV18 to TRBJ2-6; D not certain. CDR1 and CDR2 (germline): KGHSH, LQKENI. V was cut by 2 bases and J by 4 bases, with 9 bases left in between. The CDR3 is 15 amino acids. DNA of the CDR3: TGTGCCAGCTCACCAGGTGGATCGGGGGCCAACGTCCTGACTTTC. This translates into CASSPGGSGANVLTF.

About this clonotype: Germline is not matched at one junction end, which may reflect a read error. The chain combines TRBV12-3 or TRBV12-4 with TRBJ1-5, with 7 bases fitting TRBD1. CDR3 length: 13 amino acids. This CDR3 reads CAGSLNRGQPQHF. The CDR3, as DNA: TGTGCCGGCAGCCTCAACAGGGGTCAGCCCCAGCATTTT.

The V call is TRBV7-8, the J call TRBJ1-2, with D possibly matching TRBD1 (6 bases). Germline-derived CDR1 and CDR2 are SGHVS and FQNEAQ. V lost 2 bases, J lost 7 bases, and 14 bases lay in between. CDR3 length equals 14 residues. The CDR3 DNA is TGTGCCAGCAGCTTATATCCAGGGGCCGCTGGCTACACCTTC. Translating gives CASSLYPGAAGYTF. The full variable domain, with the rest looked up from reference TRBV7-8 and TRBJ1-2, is GAGVSQSPRYKVAKRGQDVALRCDPISGHVSLFWYQQALGQGPEFLTYFQNEAQLDKSGLPSDRFFAERPEGSVSTLKIQRTQQEDSAVYLCASSLYPGAAGYTFGSGTRLTVV.

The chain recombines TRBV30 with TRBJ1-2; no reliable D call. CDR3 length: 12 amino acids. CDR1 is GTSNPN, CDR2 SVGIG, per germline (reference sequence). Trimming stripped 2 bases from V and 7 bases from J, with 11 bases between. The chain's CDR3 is CAWSSELGGYTF. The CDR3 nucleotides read TGTGCCTGGAGTAGCGAGTTGGGTGGCTACACCTTC.

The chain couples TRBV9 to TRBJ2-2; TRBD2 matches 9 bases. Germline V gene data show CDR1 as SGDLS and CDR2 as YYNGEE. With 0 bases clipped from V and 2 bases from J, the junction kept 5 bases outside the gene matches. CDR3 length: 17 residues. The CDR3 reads CASSVGGLAPNTGELFF. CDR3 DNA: TGTGCCAGCAGCGTAGGTGGACTAGCGCCTAACACCGGGGAGCTGTTTTTT.

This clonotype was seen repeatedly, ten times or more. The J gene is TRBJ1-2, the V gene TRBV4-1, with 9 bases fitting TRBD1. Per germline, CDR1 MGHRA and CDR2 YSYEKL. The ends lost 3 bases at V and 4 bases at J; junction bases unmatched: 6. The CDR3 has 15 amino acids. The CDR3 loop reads CASSQGQGRAYGYTF. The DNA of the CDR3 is TGCGCCAGCAGCCAGGGACAGGGTAGAGCCTATGGCTACACCTTC.

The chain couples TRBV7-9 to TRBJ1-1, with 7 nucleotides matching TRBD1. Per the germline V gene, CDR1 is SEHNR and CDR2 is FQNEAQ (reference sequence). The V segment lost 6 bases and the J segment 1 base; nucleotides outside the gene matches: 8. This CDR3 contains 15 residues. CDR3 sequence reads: CASSALTGANTEAFF. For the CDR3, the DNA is TGTGCCAGCAGTGCATTAACAGGGGCGAACACTGAAGCTTTCTTT.